The clone carrying this TCR beta chain counts as medium-sized. The sample belongs to a study of spatial heterogeneity in lung cancer. In TCRdb, the 5' RACE reads were re-called with MiXCR into one record per CDR3 protein. The sample includes 42,000 or so distinct CDR3 sequences, 10% to 13% seen only once; the top ten take more than 15%. CDR1 and CDR2 (germline): SGHVS, FQNEAQ. The J segment lost 5 bases and the V segment lost 5 bases, leaving 5 bases of the junction unmatched. The CDR3 runs 15 residues. Time point meaning: blood at routine non-recurrence follow-up after resection. Whole RNA came from tumor, nontumor lung or frozen PBMC and was sequenced without being sorted.

V is TRBV7-8 and J is TRBJ2-5; 13 positions agree with TRBD2. The clonotype was recovered from a female donor with early-stage non-small cell lung cancer. The source was PBMCs, collected at follow-up. The CDR3 nucleotides are TGTGCCAGCAGCCGGACTAGCGGGGGTTTTGAGACCCAGTACTTC. Translation gives CASSRTSGGFETQYF.